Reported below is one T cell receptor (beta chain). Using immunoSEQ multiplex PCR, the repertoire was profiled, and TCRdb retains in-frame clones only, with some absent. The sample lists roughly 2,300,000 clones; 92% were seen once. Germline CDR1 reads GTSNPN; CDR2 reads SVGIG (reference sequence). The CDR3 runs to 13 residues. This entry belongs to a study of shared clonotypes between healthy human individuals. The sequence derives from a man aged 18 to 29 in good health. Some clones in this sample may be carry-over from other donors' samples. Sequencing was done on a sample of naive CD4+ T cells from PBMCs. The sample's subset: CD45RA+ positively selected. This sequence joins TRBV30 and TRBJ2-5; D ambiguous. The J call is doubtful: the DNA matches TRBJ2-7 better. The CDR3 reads CAWSPTEWDEQYF. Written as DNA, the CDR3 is TGTGCCTGGAGCCCGACGGAGTGGGACGAGCAGTACTTC.